The rows below give T cell receptor beta chains drawn from one sample of a study of T-cell reconstitution after alpha-beta-depleted transplantation in children. TCRdb analysed the PCR reads with MiXCR anew, one entry per CDR3 protein. The sample yields around 680,000 distinct CDR3 sequences, 16% seen once. This specimen was PBMCs from the stem cell graft donor, taken from the stem cell graft. The origin of the receptors is a human donor who donated a stem cell graft to a child with acute myeloid leukemia. Each CDR3 is given with its conserved first and last residue. Size tells how often a clone was seen (once, few, many) or the class of an expanded clone, and some rows leave it out.

few,TRBJ2-7,TRBV5-5,CASSIPRLIGGDEQYF
many,TRBJ2-1,TRBV4-2,CASSQSRGSYNEQFF
few,TRBJ2-1,TRBV12-3/TRBV12-4,CASSAGTGHYNEQFF
many,TRBJ2-5,TRBV13,CASSLRAALGETQYF
many,TRBJ2-5,TRBV20-1,CSASRRGQETQYF
many,TRBJ1-6,TRBV20-1,CSARTDNSPLHF
few,TRBJ2-1,TRBV29-1,CSVFNRSSYNEQFF
NA,TRBJ2-3,TRBV5-6,CASSSEGWRNTQYF
NA,TRBJ2-1,TRBV6-5,CASSSSTGTSTKEQFF
many,TRBJ2-2,TRBV7-2,CASSERQPTGELFF